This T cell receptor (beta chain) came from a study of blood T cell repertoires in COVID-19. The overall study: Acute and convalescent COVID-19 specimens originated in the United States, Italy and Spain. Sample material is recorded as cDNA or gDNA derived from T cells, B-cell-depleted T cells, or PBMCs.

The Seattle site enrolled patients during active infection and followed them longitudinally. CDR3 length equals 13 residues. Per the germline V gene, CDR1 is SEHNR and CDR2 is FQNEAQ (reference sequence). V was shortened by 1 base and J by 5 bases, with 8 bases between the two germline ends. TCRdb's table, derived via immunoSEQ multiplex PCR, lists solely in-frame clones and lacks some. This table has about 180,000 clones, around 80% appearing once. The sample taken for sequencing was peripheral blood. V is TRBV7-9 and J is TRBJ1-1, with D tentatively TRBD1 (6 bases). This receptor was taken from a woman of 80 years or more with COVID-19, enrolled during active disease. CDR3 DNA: TGTGCCAGCAGCTTAGAGGGGGTGACTGAAGCTTTCTTT. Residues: CASSLEGVTEAFF.